This TCR beta chain comes out of a study of T cell responses to AZD1222 COVID-19 vaccine. Study-level results: Spike was spanned by vaccine-associated CD4 TCRs, which were dominant at 160-218 and 743-854. Within unmutated variant regions lay the reported targets of nearly half of spike-specific TCRs.

After removal of 0 bases from V and 4 bases from J, the junction contained 10 bases not matched to a gene. The CDR3 contains 18 residues. CDR1 and CDR2 (germline): KGHSH, LQKENI. Second-dose timings of about 4 or about 12 weeks were pooled. As to this clone: Its antigen remains unknown.

Data came from immunoSEQ multiplex PCR; TCRdb stores just in-frame clones and leaves some out. Of about 140,000 clones in the sample, roughly 84% were seen once. The source of this sequence is an adult who received the AZD1222 COVID-19 vaccine. This sample comprised peripheral blood, obtained 28 days after the second AZD1222 dose. The chain combines TRBV18 with TRBJ1-4; 8 positions agree with TRBD1. This chain's CDR3 is CASSPPIGTGRGNEKLFF. The CDR3 nucleotides read TGTGCCAGCTCACCACCGATCGGGACAGGACGGGGTAATGAAAAACTGTTTTTT.